The rows below give T cell receptor beta chains drawn from one sample of a study of blood T cell repertoires in COVID-19. TCRdb's table, derived via immunoSEQ multiplex PCR, lists solely in-frame clones and lacks some. The table shows about 300,000 clones, with 65% to 90% occurring only once. The sample consisted of peripheral blood. These receptor sequences come from a human donor in a cohort sampled during active COVID-19. Each CDR3 is given with its conserved first and last residue. A D gene is named only where the DNA matches it firmly. Where a row states a size, it is once, few, many or the class of an expanded clone; other rows omit it.

clone size: .; D gene: TRBD2; V gene: TRBV27; CDR3 length: 15; J gene: TRBJ2-7; CDR3 DNA: TGTGCCAGCAGTTCCCTCTCGACTAGCCGATACGAGCAGTACTTC; CDR3 protein: CASSSLSTSRYEQYF
clone size: .; D gene: TRBD1; V gene: TRBV6-5; CDR3 length: 15; J gene: TRBJ1-4; CDR3 DNA: TGTGCCAGCAGAACAACAGGGGCGACTAATGAAAAACTGTTTTTT; CDR3 protein: CASRTTGATNEKLFF
clone size: few; D gene: .; V gene: TRBV24-1; CDR3 length: 13; J gene: TRBJ2-3; CDR3 DNA: TGTGCCACCAGTTTAACCTCGGGAGATACGCAGTATTTT; CDR3 protein: CATSLTSGDTQYF
clone size: .; D gene: TRBD2; V gene: TRBV15; CDR3 length: 14; J gene: TRBJ2-7; CDR3 DNA: TGTGCCACCAGCAGAGATCTAGCGGGATACGAGCAGTACTTC; CDR3 protein: CATSRDLAGYEQYF
clone size: .; D gene: .; V gene: TRBV18; CDR3 length: 13; J gene: TRBJ2-7; CDR3 DNA: TGTGCCAGCTCACCAAGGAGTACCTACGAGCAGTACTTC; CDR3 protein: CASSPRSTYEQYF
clone size: .; D gene: TRBD1; V gene: TRBV19; CDR3 length: 13; J gene: TRBJ1-4; CDR3 DNA: TGTGCCACTTGGGACAGGAGGAGAGAAAAACTGTTTTTT; CDR3 protein: CATWDRRREKLFF
clone size: once; D gene: TRBD2; V gene: TRBV28; CDR3 length: 15; J gene: TRBJ2-7; CDR3 DNA: TGTGCCAGCAGTCCCCTACTAGCGGGAAGCTACGAGCAGTACTTC; CDR3 protein: CASSPLLAGSYEQYF
clone size: .; D gene: .; V gene: TRBV18; CDR3 length: 15; J gene: TRBJ1-2; CDR3 DNA: TGTGCCAGCTCACCAAACAGGGCGAAGAACTATGGCTACACCTTC; CDR3 protein: CASSPNRAKNYGYTF
clone size: once; D gene: .; V gene: TRBV2; CDR3 length: 11; J gene: TRBJ2-5; CDR3 DNA: TGTGCCAGCAGTGCGGAGGAGACCCAGTACTTC; CDR3 protein: CASSAEETQYF
clone size: .; D gene: .; V gene: TRBV9; CDR3 length: 14; J gene: TRBJ2-7; CDR3 DNA: TGTGCCAGCAGCGTTGGGCGGGACGGTAGCGAGCAGTACTTC; CDR3 protein: CASSVGRDGSEQYF
clone size: .; D gene: .; V gene: TRBV7-9; CDR3 length: 13; J gene: TRBJ1-1; CDR3 DNA: TGTGCCAGCACTCATCCCGGGAACACTGAAGCTTTCTTT; CDR3 protein: CASTHPGNTEAFF
clone size: few; D gene: .; V gene: TRBV5-4; CDR3 length: 16; J gene: TRBJ2-3; CDR3 DNA: TGTGCCAGCGGGAGATTATCAGCGCCGGGGACAGATACGCAGTATTTT; CDR3 protein: CASGRLSAPGTDTQYF
clone size: .; D gene: .; V gene: TRBV28; CDR3 length: 13; J gene: TRBJ2-7; CDR3 DNA: TGTGCCACCCAAAGAGGGAACACCTACGAGCAGTACTTC; CDR3 protein: CATQRGNTYEQYF
clone size: many; D gene: .; V gene: TRBV18; CDR3 length: 13; J gene: TRBJ2-1; CDR3 DNA: TGTGCCAGCTCACCCCAACTAGGCATGGGGCAGTTCTTC; CDR3 protein: CASSPQLGMGQFF
clone size: .; D gene: .; V gene: TRBV6-1; CDR3 length: 14; J gene: TRBJ2-7; CDR3 DNA: TGTGCCAGCAGTGAAGCCTCGGGGGCCTACGAGCAGTACTTC; CDR3 protein: CASSEASGAYEQYF
clone size: .; D gene: TRBD1; V gene: TRBV6-5; CDR3 length: 14; J gene: TRBJ1-1; CDR3 DNA: TGTGCCAGCAGTCCAACAGGGGGGTACACTGAAGCTTTCTTT; CDR3 protein: CASSPTGGYTEAFF
clone size: .; D gene: .; V gene: TRBV25-1; CDR3 length: 16; J gene: TRBJ2-3; CDR3 DNA: TGTGCCAGCAGTGACGAGACATTGGTTTTCGCAGATACGCAGTATTTT; CDR3 protein: CASSDETLVFADTQYF
clone size: .; D gene: .; V gene: TRBV23-1; CDR3 length: 14; J gene: TRBJ1-5; CDR3 DNA: TGCGCCATCCATCTGAGCACAGGGCGTCAGCCCCAGCATTTT; CDR3 protein: CAIHLSTGRQPQHF
clone size: .; D gene: .; V gene: TRBV9; CDR3 length: 15; J gene: TRBJ1-6; CDR3 DNA: TGTGCCAGCAGCGTAGACCGACAGCTTTATTCACCCCTCCACTTT; CDR3 protein: CASSVDRQLYSPLHF
clone size: .; D gene: .; V gene: TRBV24-1; CDR3 length: 13; J gene: TRBJ2-3; CDR3 DNA: TGTGCCACCAGTACAGGTCTCACAGATACGCAGTATTTT; CDR3 protein: CATSTGLTDTQYF
clone size: .; D gene: TRBD2; V gene: TRBV28; CDR3 length: 14; J gene: TRBJ2-7; CDR3 DNA: TGTGCCAGCCGGGAGGGACCGGTCCTCTACGAGCAGTACTTC; CDR3 protein: CASREGPVLYEQYF
clone size: .; D gene: .; V gene: TRBV23-1; CDR3 length: 17; J gene: TRBJ2-6; CDR3 DNA: TGCGCCAGCAGTCCGGACATAGAGCTATCTGGGGCCAACGTCCTGACTTTC; CDR3 protein: CASSPDIELSGANVLTF
clone size: .; D gene: TRBD2; V gene: TRBV18; CDR3 length: 15; J gene: TRBJ2-1; CDR3 DNA: TGTGCCAGCTCACCCGGACTAGCGGGTAGGAATGAGCAGTTCTTC; CDR3 protein: CASSPGLAGRNEQFF